This TCR beta chain emerged from a study of shared clonotypes between healthy human individuals (dated by TCRdb to about 2020). Study-level background: Three men and two women, aged 18 to 49 years, made up the cohort. To increase sequencing depth and limit assay-specific biases, TCR repertoire library preparation and sequencing were carried out by different laboratories using diverse techniques. Blood TCR repertoires of about five healthy adults were deeply sequenced to estimate repertoire size and the extent of clonotype sharing between individuals. Per donor, three plates each were used for CD4 naive and CD4 memory, two for CD8 naive, and one for CD8 memory. Per donor, leukapheresis produced somewhere between about 0.94 and 9.5 billion PBMCs.

Using the deep immunoSEQ assay, multiplex PCR amplified TCR CDR3 regions from genomic DNA. Genomic DNA extracted from each cell subset was distributed evenly over all wells of several immunoSEQ 96-well plates, and each plate served as one replicate. Each replicate PCR for sorted subsets received 200 ng genomic DNA, equal to about 30,000 T cell genomes. The purified libraries were quantified using a Qubit 3.0 fluorometer, sized with a Bioanalyzer 2100, and then quantified again using the KAPA Library Quantification kit. Each immunoSEQ 96-well plate was sequenced on its own single-read 150-cycle Illumina NextSeq 550 flow cell. Processing in the source paper ran as follows. Because only junctional sequences without quality scores were contained in the immunoSEQ output, filtering matching that applied to full-length reads could not be performed. Sequences were annotated with PyIR, a Python wrapper for IgBLAST v1.9, using IMGT germline references to assign V/J genes and CDR3. Reads with weak V/J assignments (E-value above 1e-6), missing CDR3, stop codons, out-of-frame junctions, or ambiguous translated residues were removed. A V3J clonotype was defined by an identical inferred V gene, J gene, and CDR3 amino acid sequence. Percentage overlap between repertoires was computed as shared unique clonotypes divided by the size of the smaller repertoire. Three approaches were used to assess repertoire richness: RTK rarefaction, the Chao1 estimator, and Recon v2.1 estimates of unobserved clonotypes. For all TCRbeta clonotypes obtained by the gDNA method from a few donors, generation probabilities were computed with OLGA. Imported from immuneACCESS, the table was reduced by TCRdb to in-frame sequences with V and J called. These copies leave out some clones; in studies compared against another copy, an unresolved V gene accounts for under half, and the cause of the remainder is not known. The V and J calls and clone size are taken from that table; D and trimming were inferred from the DNA. Present in this sample are about 1.1 million clones, approximately 80% of which were seen just once. The ten largest clones represent roughly 0.83% of the sample.

The donors were healthy, HIV-negative adults who had no recently reported acute infections or vaccinations. Every donor was a Caucasian adult residing in Nashville, Tennessee, USA. CD4+ T cells were enriched through magnetic negative selection, after which naive cells were positively selected on CD45RA and the remaining negative fraction served as the memory subset. After blood collection by leukapheresis, PBMCs were isolated using Ficoll-Histopaque density gradient centrifugation and then cryopreserved in the vapor phase of liquid nitrogen. Analytical flow cytometry was used to check the purity and quantity of every magnetically sorted T cell population. Genomic DNA was isolated from every sorted fraction and measured by UV absorbance on a Nanodrop 2000c. The CDR3 contains 17 residues, cysteine and phenylalanine counted. Only the CDR3 portion is preserved as DNA: 51 bases, with reading frame beginning at the first base. CDR1 MDHEN and CDR2 SYDVKM are derived from the germline V gene. Relative to germline, V is 1 base shorter and J is 6 bases shorter, with 16 bases between their ends.

Turning to this clone: Its antigen remains unidentified. No base quality values were provided; no much bigger clone lies one nucleotide off.

Results the study describes overall, beyond this receptor: Higher generation probabilities were observed for clonotypes shared by all four sorted-subset donors than for non-shared clonotypes. Rarefaction of sorted-subset datasets indicated incomplete sequencing despite the large sequencing depth. Based on pairwise subsampling, the degree of clonotype sharing among donors was expected to be affected by sequencing depth. Sampling was limited to blood, and TCR repertoires in tissue likely differ from TCR repertoires in blood. Sharing across a few donors was observed for about 5% of naive CD4, 3.5% of naive CD8, 2.3% of memory CD4, and around 0.44% of memory CD8 clonotypes. Naive subsets generally had larger estimated clonotype richness than memory subsets. Because the study included only a small number of donors, the genetic and exposure-history diversity represented was limited.

The chain couples TRBV28 to TRBJ1-6; no D gene call is confident. This TCR was sampled from a man aged 18 to 35 in good health. Some clones in this sample may be carry-over from other donors' samples. The specimen sequenced was memory CD4+ T cells from PBMCs. The sample's cell subset or site label is to be understood as: CD45RA-negative fraction. The nucleotide sequence is given as TGTGCCAGCAGTTTATTCGTTTTAACAGAGACTAATTCACCCCTCCACTTT. The encoded protein is CASSLFVLTETNSPLHF.